The 4 T cell receptor beta chains below were found in one sample sequenced in a study of blood T cell repertoires in COVID-19. The repertoire was sequenced with immunoSEQ multiplex PCR; TCRdb's copy has only in-frame clones and lacks some. The top ten hold less than 5.5% of the sample, which has 300,000 to 350,000 clones, approximately 88% seen once. Sequencing was done on a sample of PBMCs or T cells enriched from blood (not recorded which). The receptors originated from a man in his thirties or forties who had recovered from COVID-19.

The gene calls are TRBV18 and TRBJ1-5, with TRBD1 as a possible D gene (5 bases). V was cut by 3 bases and J by 8 bases, with 11 bases left in between. Germline values: CDR1 KGHSH, CDR2 LQKENI. This CDR3 has 13 amino acids. This chain's CDR3 is CASSPGTGEPQHF. The CDR3 DNA sequence: TGTGCCAGCTCACCCGGGACGGGGGAGCCCCAGCATTTT.

The V gene is TRBV28, the J gene TRBJ1-1; weak D call: TRBD1 (5 bases). The CDR3 loop spans 13 amino acids. V was cut by 6 bases and J by 5 bases, with 13 bases left in between. The germline CDR1 and CDR2 sequences are MDHEN and SYDVKM. CDR3 protein: CASRLPGGTEAFF. CDR3 DNA sequence: TGTGCCAGCAGACTCCCGGGGGGGACTGAAGCTTTCTTT. Full variable domain (missing parts from reference TRBV28 and TRBJ1-1): DVKVTQSSRYLVKRTGEKVFLECVQDMDHENMFWYRQDPGLGLRLIYFSYDVKMKEKGDIPEGYSVSREKKERFSLILESASTNQTSMYLCASRLPGGTEAFFGQGTRLTVV.

This sequence joins TRBV19 and TRBJ1-5, with TRBD1 identical over 7 bases. The J segment lost 0 bases and the V segment lost 6 bases, leaving 2 bases of the junction unmatched. This CDR3 is 14 amino acids long. Germline lookup yields CDR1 LNHDA and CDR2 SQIVND (reference sequence). The DNA for the CDR3 is TGTGCCAGTAGCAGGGACAGTAGCAATCAGCCCCAGCATTTT. It yields the protein CASSRDSSNQPQHF.

DNA of the CDR3: TGTGCCAGCAGTTTATATGCAGGGGTGAACACTGAAGCTTTCTTT. Its translation: CASSLYAGVNTEAFF. The V and J genes are TRBV28 and TRBJ1-1, with D maybe TRBD1 (6 bases). This CDR3 spans 15 amino acids. Germline assignment: CDR1 MDHEN and CDR2 SYDVKM. Trimming cost V 1 base and J 0 bases, with 9 bases left between them.